The 25 T cell receptor beta chains listed next were all sequenced from one sample in a study of blood T cell repertoires in COVID-19. TCRdb's copy holds only in-frame clones and misses some; the assay was immunoSEQ multiplex PCR. The sample contains roughly 190,000 clones, 80% of which appear only once. The sample comprised peripheral blood. Every receptor here comes from a man in his fifties or sixties with acute or convalescent COVID-19.

This chain links TRBV7-3 with TRBJ1-6; 7 bases are shared with TRBD1. V lost 8 bases, J lost 8 bases, and 6 bases stayed unmatched. The CDR3 is 13 amino acids. The V gene's germline CDR1 is SGHTA and CDR2 FQGTGA. CDR3: CASGQGGDSPLHF. CDR3 bases: TGTGCCAGCGGCCAAGGGGGCGATTCACCCCTCCACTTT.

The gene calls are TRBV2 and TRBJ2-3; 12 nucleotides match TRBD2. The CDR3 runs to 16 residues. CDR1 is SNHLY, CDR2 FYNNEI, per germline. V shed 6 bases, J shed 3 bases, and the junction held 7 bases outside the gene matches. CDR3 DNA sequence: TGTGCCAGCAGGGCTAGCGGGGGGGCAAGGACAGATACGCAGTATTTT. The encoded protein is CASRASGGARTDTQYF.

Of note for this clone: In the same sample, other DNA sequences code for this CDR3. The chain joins TRBV5-1 to TRBJ1-6; TRBD1 aligns across 8 bases. The germline V gene has CDR1 SGHRS and CDR2 YFSETQ. This CDR3 region has 15 residues. J lost 7 bases, V lost 4 bases, and 7 bases had no gene match. The CDR3, as DNA: TGCGCCAGCAGCATAGGACAGGGCTGGAATTCACCCCTCCACTTT. It specifies CASSIGQGWNSPLHF.

The chain employs TRBV3-1 (or the pseudogene TRBV3-2) and TRBJ2-1; 8 nucleotides match TRBD2. The germline V gene encodes CDR1 LGHDT and CDR2 YNNKEL (reference sequence). Germline trimming cut 4 bases from V and 0 bases from J; bases unmatched to any gene: 8. The CDR3 totals 17 residues. CDR3 in amino acids: CASSPGLARSSYNEQFF. The CDR3 DNA is TGTGCCAGCAGCCCAGGACTAGCACGGAGCTCCTACAATGAGCAGTTCTTC.

J is TRBJ1-5 and V is TRBV15; D is possibly TRBD1 (6 bases). Germline V gives CDR1 LNHNV, CDR2 YYDKDF (reference sequence). The V and J ends lost 3 bases and 7 bases respectively, with 16 bases between them. This CDR3 has 15 amino acids. The CDR3 DNA sequence: TGTGCCACCAGCAGGGAGACTGGACAGTCCCAGCCCCAGCATTTT. Amino acid sequence: CATSRETGQSQPQHF.

V usage is TRBV18 and J usage is TRBJ2-1, with TRBD2 as a possible D gene (5 bases). Trimming removed 1 base from V and 0 bases from J, with 7 bases in between. The CDR3 spans 15 residues. Germline loops: CDR1 KGHSH, CDR2 LQKENI. The CDR3, as DNA: TGTGCCAGCTCACCACAAAGCGGCTCCTACAATGAGCAGTTCTTC. It encodes CASSPQSGSYNEQFF.

J is TRBJ2-2 and V is TRBV5-1; tentatively, D is TRBD1 (6 bases). Trimming removed 4 bases from V and 5 bases from J, with 15 bases in between. This CDR3 is built from 15 residues. In germline, CDR1 is SGHRS, CDR2 YFSETQ. The CDR3 sequence is CASSPSTGSTGELFF. Here the CDR3 DNA reads TGCGCCAGCAGCCCAAGTACAGGGAGTACCGGGGAGCTGTTTTTT. Combining the CDR3 with reference TRBV5-1 and TRBJ2-2 gives the whole variable domain KAGVTQTPRYLIKTRGQQVTLSCSPISGHRSVSWYQQTPGQGLQFLFEYFSETQRNKGNFPGRFSGRQFSNSRSEMNVSTLELGDSALYLCASSPSTGSTGELFFGEGSRLTVL.

J is TRBJ2-2 and V is TRBV24-1; D is ambiguous. Germline CDR1 reads KGHDR; CDR2 reads SFDVKD. V lost 5 bases and J 5 bases, leaving 11 bases between the germline ends. The CDR3 runs to 14 residues. For the CDR3, the DNA is TGTGCCACCAGTGTTTTAGCTTTTACCGGGGAGCTGTTTTTT. Translation gives CATSVLAFTGELFF.

V and J are TRBV5-1 and TRBJ2-2, with 8 bases fitting TRBD1. V trimming: 4 bases; J trimming: 4 bases; junction bases outside the gene matches: 9. Germline CDR1 SGHRS, CDR2 YFSETQ. The CDR3 is made up of 16 amino acids. Here the CDR3 reads CASSPRQGWFTGELFF. Here the CDR3 DNA reads TGCGCCAGCAGCCCACGACAGGGGTGGTTCACCGGGGAGCTGTTTTTT.

The chain joins TRBV6-5 to TRBJ1-1, with 7 bases that match TRBD1. This CDR3 is 14 amino acids long. Germline CDR1 MNHEY, CDR2 SVGAGI. The ends lost 10 bases at V and 5 bases at J; junction bases unmatched: 13. The CDR3 DNA is TGTGCCACCGCTCTCCACAGGGGTGGAACTGAAGCTTTCTTT. Translation: CATALHRGGTEAFF.

The chain carries TRBV27 and TRBJ1-5; 7 bases map to TRBD1. V was pared by 4 bases and J by 2 bases, with 11 bases of the junction left unmatched. The V gene's germline CDR1 is MNHEY and CDR2 SMNVEV (reference sequence). This CDR3 comprises 17 residues. The CDR3 spells CASSSLADRDGNQPQHF. Here the CDR3 DNA reads TGTGCCAGCAGTTCTCTGGCCGACAGGGACGGCAATCAGCCCCAGCATTTT.

This sequence joins TRBV9 and TRBJ1-5; 7 bases match TRBD1. Germline trimming cut 4 bases from V and 5 bases from J; bases unmatched to any gene: 3. The CDR3 totals 13 residues. Germline CDR1 is SGDLS and CDR2 is YYNGEE. The CDR3: CASSSDRDQPQHF. DNA of the CDR3: TGTGCCAGCAGCTCCGACAGGGATCAGCCCCAGCATTTT.

This sequence joins TRBV3-1 (or the pseudogene TRBV3-2) and TRBJ2-7; tentative D call: TRBD2 (5 bases). CDR3 size: 16 residues. The germline V gene has CDR1 LGHDT and CDR2 YNNKEL (reference sequence). Trimming stripped 3 bases from V and 2 bases from J, with 17 bases between. The CDR3 nucleotides read TGTGCCAGCAGCCACGGCCGGACTTCTATACCCTACGAGCAGTACTTC. Translating it yields CASSHGRTSIPYEQYF.

The chain employs TRBV19 and TRBJ1-6; TRBD1 agrees at 7 bases. The germline V gene encodes CDR1 LNHDA and CDR2 SQIVND (reference sequence). This CDR3 comprises 13 residues. J was trimmed by 8 bases and V by 5 bases; bases with no gene match: 3. CDR3 in DNA: TGTGCCAGTAGTCCCAGGGGGTATTCACCCCTCCACTTT. Translation: CASSPRGYSPLHF.

This clone was observed a single time. This chain uses TRBV5-1 with TRBJ1-5, with D unclear. The CDR3 length is 15 residues. CDR1 SGHRS and CDR2 YFSETQ come from the germline V gene. Trimming removed 4 bases at V and 4 bases at J, with 15 bases between. DNA for the CDR3: TGCGCCAGCAGCGATCCCCTGGCCAGAAATCAGCCCCAGCATTTT. As protein: CASSDPLARNQPQHF. Supplemented by reference TRBV5-1 and TRBJ1-5, the full variable domain reads KAGVTQTPRYLIKTRGQQVTLSCSPISGHRSVSWYQQTPGQGLQFLFEYFSETQRNKGNFPGRFSGRQFSNSRSEMNVSTLELGDSALYLCASSDPLARNQPQHFGDGTRLSIL.

This CDR3 reads CASSVAGLAGASEQYF. The CDR3 region has the DNA TGTGCCAGCAGCGTAGCCGGCCTAGCGGGGGCCTCCGAGCAGTACTTC. This sequence joins TRBV9 and TRBJ2-7; TRBD2 agrees at 10 bases. V shed 0 bases, J shed 6 bases, and the junction held 9 bases outside the gene matches. CDR1 is SGDLS, CDR2 YYNGEE, per germline. This CDR3 has 16 residues. Looking up the rest from reference TRBV9 and TRBJ2-7 gives the full variable domain: DSGVTQTPKHLITATGQRVTLRCSPRSGDLSVYWYQQSLDQGLQFLIQYYNGEERAKGNILERFSAQQFPDLHSELNLSSLELGDSALYFCASSVAGLAGASEQYFGPGTRLTVT.

The J gene is TRBJ2-1, the V gene TRBV2; 11 nucleotides align to TRBD2. The trim removed 4 bases at V and 5 bases at J, leaving 4 bases unmatched. The CDR3 extends over 15 amino acids. Germline values: CDR1 SNHLY, CDR2 FYNNEI. The chain's CDR3 is CASSALAGGDNEQFF. Written as DNA, the CDR3 is TGTGCCAGCAGTGCCCTAGCGGGAGGCGACAATGAGCAGTTCTTC.

This clone was observed a single time. Distinct nucleotide sequences in the sample also encode this CDR3. The J gene is TRBJ1-3, the V gene TRBV7-2; TRBD1 matches at 12 bases. Germline V gene sequence: CDR1 SGHTA, CDR2 FQGNSA. V was pared by 3 bases and J by 8 bases, with 8 bases of the junction left unmatched. The CDR3 is 16 amino acids. CDR3 in amino acids: CASSFMGQGAGDTIYF. CDR3 coding DNA: TGTGCCAGCAGCTTTATGGGACAGGGGGCGGGGGACACCATATATTTT. The whole variable domain, remainder taken from reference TRBV7-2 and TRBJ1-3, is GAGVSQSPSNKVTEKGKDVELRCDPISGHTALYWYRQSLGQGLEFLIYFQGNSAPDKSGLPSDRFSAERTGGSVSTLTIQRTQQEDSAVYLCASSFMGQGAGDTIYFGEGSWLTVV.

The CDR3 protein is CASSQRRAGADTQYF. As DNA, the CDR3 is TGTGCCAGCAGCCAACGGAGGGCGGGAGCGGATACGCAGTATTTT. The V gene is TRBV3-1 (or the pseudogene TRBV3-2), the J gene TRBJ2-3; 7 bases are shared with TRBD2. Trimming at V came to 2 bases and at J to 6 bases, leaving 8 bases not matched to a gene. The CDR3 sequence is 15 residues long. Per germline, CDR1 LGHDT and CDR2 YNNKEL (reference sequence).

V usage is TRBV12-5 and J usage is TRBJ1-2, with a possible D match to TRBD1 (5 bases). V was cut by 1 base and J by 0 bases, with 9 bases left in between. CDR3 length equals 15 residues. Looked up from germline, CDR1 is LGHNT and CDR2 is FRNRAP. CDR3 sequence: CASGLGDRANYGYTF. CDR3 DNA: TGTGCTAGTGGTTTGGGAGACAGAGCTAACTATGGCTACACCTTC.

This clone turned up a few times. J is TRBJ2-1 and V is TRBV27, with 12 bases that match TRBD2. The germline V gene has CDR1 MNHEY and CDR2 SMNVEV (reference sequence). The J segment lost 8 bases and the V segment lost 6 bases, leaving 5 bases of the junction unmatched. This CDR3 comprises 14 residues. CDR3 nucleotide sequence: TGTGCCAGCAGGACTAGCGGGAGATCCGATGAGCAGTTCTTC. Translated: CASRTSGRSDEQFF.

The gene calls are TRBV7-9 and TRBJ1-2, with D tentatively TRBD1 (6 bases). The CDR3 covers 16 residues. V dropped 4 bases and J dropped 2 bases, with 17 bases sitting between them. CDR1 is SEHNR and CDR2 is FQNEAQ in the germline V gene (reference sequence). CDR3 DNA sequence: TGTGCCAGCAGCTCCTATCCACAGGGTGGGAACTATGGCTACACCTTC. The encoded protein is CASSSYPQGGNYGYTF.

The chain combines TRBV3-1 (or the pseudogene TRBV3-2) with TRBJ2-7; 8 bases are a match to TRBD1. This CDR3 is built from 15 residues. CDR1 and CDR2 (germline): LGHDT, YNNKEL (reference sequence). The trim removed 3 bases at V and 4 bases at J, leaving 8 bases unmatched. In DNA form, the CDR3 reads TGTGCCAGCAGCCATGACACAGGGGGAAGTTACGAGCAGTACTTC. Translated: CASSHDTGGSYEQYF.

CDR3 sequence (DNA): TGTGCCAGCTCGACGACAGGGGGGTTCCAAGAGACCCAGTACTTC. Translation: CASSTTGGFQETQYF. The gene calls are TRBV18 and TRBJ2-5, with 9 bases aligning to TRBD1. CDR1 is KGHSH and CDR2 is LQKENI in the germline V gene. The CDR3 covers 15 residues. Trimming removed 6 bases from V and 1 base from J; junction bases left unmatched: 6.

V and J are TRBV7-3 and TRBJ1-6; TRBD1 is a possible D gene (5 bases). Germline lookup yields CDR1 SGHTA and CDR2 FQGTGA. The V end lost 2 bases, the J end lost 7 bases, and 15 bases lay between the germline ends. The CDR3 has 16 residues. CDR3 residues: CASSLGVGGGNSPLHF. The CDR3 bases are TGTGCCAGCAGCTTAGGGGTTGGTGGGGGGAATTCACCCCTCCACTTT.